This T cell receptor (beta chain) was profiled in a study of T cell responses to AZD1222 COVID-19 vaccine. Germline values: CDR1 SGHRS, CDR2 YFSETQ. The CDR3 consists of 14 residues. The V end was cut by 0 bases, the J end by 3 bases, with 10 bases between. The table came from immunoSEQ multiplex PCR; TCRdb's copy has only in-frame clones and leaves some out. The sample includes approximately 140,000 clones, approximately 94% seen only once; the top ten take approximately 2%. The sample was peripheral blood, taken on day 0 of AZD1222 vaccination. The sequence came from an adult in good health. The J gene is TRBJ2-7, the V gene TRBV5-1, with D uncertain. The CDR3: CASSLGGGIYEQYF. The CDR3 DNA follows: TGCGCCAGCAGCTTGGGGGGTGGGATCTACGAGCAGTACTTC.